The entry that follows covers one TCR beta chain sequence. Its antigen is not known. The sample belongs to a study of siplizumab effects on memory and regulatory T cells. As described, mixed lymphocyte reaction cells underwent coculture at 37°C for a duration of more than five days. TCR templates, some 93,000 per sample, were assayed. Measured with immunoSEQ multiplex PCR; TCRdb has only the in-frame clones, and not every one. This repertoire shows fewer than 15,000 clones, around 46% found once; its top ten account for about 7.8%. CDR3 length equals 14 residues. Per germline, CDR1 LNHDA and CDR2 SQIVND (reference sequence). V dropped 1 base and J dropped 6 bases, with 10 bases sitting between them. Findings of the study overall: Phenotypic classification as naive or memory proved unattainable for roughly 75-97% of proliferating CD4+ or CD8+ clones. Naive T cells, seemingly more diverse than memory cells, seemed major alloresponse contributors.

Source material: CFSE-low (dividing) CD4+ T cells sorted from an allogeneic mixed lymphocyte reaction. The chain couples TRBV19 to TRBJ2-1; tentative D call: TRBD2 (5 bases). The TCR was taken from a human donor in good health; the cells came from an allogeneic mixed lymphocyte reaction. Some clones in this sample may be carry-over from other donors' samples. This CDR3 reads CASSIGYRGNEQFF. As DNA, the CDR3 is TGTGCCAGTAGTATAGGGTACCGGGGCAATGAGCAGTTCTTC.